These T cell receptor beta chains were read from a single sample in a study of regulatory T cells in long-lasting Graves disease. From the multiplex PCR reads, TCRdb called clonotypes with MiXCR, one entry per CDR3 protein. The data hold a few hundred thousand distinct CDR3 sequences, with approximately 15% observed a single time. In addition, the sample was reused for a study of T cells in Graves' hyperthyroidism and ophthalmopathy.

This material consisted of peripheral blood mononuclear cells (PBMCs), taken at new diagnosis, from a patient treated with antithyroid drugs. These receptors came from a man aged 25-45 years with Graves disease. CDR3s include the opening cysteine and the closing phenylalanine or tryptophan. Each record gives: V gene, clone size, J gene, D gene, CDR3 DNA, CDR3 protein. D genes are given only for firm matches. The size of a clone is reported for some rows only, either as once, few or many, or as a class for expanded clones.

TRBV18	few	TRBJ1-6	TRBD1	TGTGCCAGCTCACGACAGGGGGTCAATTCACCCCTCCACTTT	CASSRQGVNSPLHF
TRBV5-1	NA	TRBJ2-1	NA	TGCGCCAGCCAGAGACAGGGGGCCAACTCTAGCGGGAGGATAAATGGGCAGTTCTTC	CASQRQGANSSGRINGQFF
TRBV7-6	NA	TRBJ1-5	NA	TGTGCCAGCAGCAACCGGGAGAGAGAACAGCCCCAGCATTTT	CASSNREREQPQHF
TRBV25-1	many	TRBJ1-4	TRBD1	TGTGCCAGCAGTGACTACAGGGGAGATGAAAAACTGTTTTTT	CASSDYRGDEKLFF
TRBV7-2	many	TRBJ2-5	TRBD2	TGTGCCAGCAGCCCGCGGGTAGCGGGAGGGCCAGAGACCCAGTACTTC	CASSPRVAGGPETQYF
TRBV29-1	few	TRBJ1-1	TRBD1	TGCAGCGGGGGACAGGGCGGGAACACTGAAGCTTTCTTT	CSGGQGGNTEAFF
TRBV20-1	few	TRBJ2-7	NA	TGCAGTGCTAGCAATCTTTACGAGCAGTACTTC	CSASNLYEQYF
TRBV29-1	NA	TRBJ2-4	NA	TGCGGCGTGAGGGACCTTAACCCCGCCAAAAACATTCAGTACTTC	CGVRDLNPAKNIQYF
TRBV5-6	few	TRBJ1-1	NA	TGTGCCAGCAGCTTGACGTACAGGGTGAGAACTGAAGCTTTCTTT	CASSLTYRVRTEAFF
TRBV19	few	TRBJ1-1	TRBD1	TGTGCCAGTAAAGGGACAGGGGGTGTGGACACTGAAGCTTTCTTT	CASKGTGGVDTEAFF
TRBV6-5	many	TRBJ1-5	NA	TGTGCCAGCAGTTCCGCACGGGTAAAGCCCCAGCATTTT	CASSSARVKPQHF
TRBV29-1	many	TRBJ2-1	TRBD2	TGCAGCACCCAGGGACTAGCGGGATTAGCTGAGCAGTTCTTC	CSTQGLAGLAEQFF
TRBV19	NA	TRBJ2-1	NA	TGTGCCAGTAGTCCCCCCCTGCTGGCTTCCAATGAGCAGTTCTTC	CASSPPLLASNEQFF
TRBV12-3/TRBV12-4	NA	TRBJ2-3	TRBD2	TGTGCCAGCAGTCCGGGTAGCGGGAGTAACGCAGATACGCAGTATTTT	CASSPGSGSNADTQYF
TRBV7-9	NA	TRBJ2-1	TRBD1	TGTGCCAGCAACAGGGGGAGCGGGTCCTACAATGAGCAGTTCTTC	CASNRGSGSYNEQFF
TRBV11-2	few	TRBJ2-1	TRBD2	TGTGCCAGCAGACTCGGGACTAGCGAGAGCTCTGAGCAGTTCTTC	CASRLGTSESSEQFF
TRBV24-1	many	TRBJ2-2	TRBD1	TGTGCCACCAAGGGGACAGGGATGTCCGGGGAGCTGTTTTTT	CATKGTGMSGELFF
TRBV6-1	many	TRBJ2-5	TRBD1	TGTGCCAGCAGTAGACCGCCGGGACAGAGAGTAGAGACCCAGTACTTC	CASSRPPGQRVETQYF
TRBV5-1	many	TRBJ1-2	NA	TGCGCCAGCAGCTTGGAGAGGGGTTGGTATGGCTACACCTTC	CASSLERGWYGYTF
TRBV6-4	NA	TRBJ1-1	TRBD1	TGTGCCAGCAGCGTTACAGGGGAGAACACTGAAGCTTTCTTT	CASSVTGENTEAFF
TRBV20-1	many	TRBJ2-5	NA	TGCAGTGCTAGGCACAGGGCTGAGACCCAGTACTTC	CSARHRAETQYF
TRBV12-3/TRBV12-4	many	TRBJ2-7	NA	TGTGCCAGCAGGGCTCCGGGACCTATCGGGGGCGAGCAGTACTTC	CASRAPGPIGGEQYF
TRBV6-2/TRBV6-3	many	TRBJ2-3	NA	TGTGCCAGCCGGCGCTATAAAGGGGGGTCCCCTCCCCTTCCGCAGTATTTT	CASRRYKGGSPPLPQYF
TRBV7-2	few	TRBJ1-2	NA	TGTGCCAGCAGCTTAGCCTACGGAGGGAATATCTATGGCTACACCTTC	CASSLAYGGNIYGYTF
TRBV11-2	many	TRBJ2-3	NA	TGTGCCAGCAGCTTAAGGCGTGGGCGCACAGATACGCAGTATTTT	CASSLRRGRTDTQYF
TRBV10-2	NA	TRBJ2-7	NA	TGCGCCAGCGGGGGGGGACAGGCTCTTAAATACTCCTACGAGCAGTACTTC	CASGGGQALKYSYEQYF
TRBV4-2	few	TRBJ2-5	TRBD2	TGTGCCAGCAGCCAAAGGCCGGGGAGCGGGAGAAGGGAGACCCAGTACTTC	CASSQRPGSGRRETQYF
TRBV2	many	TRBJ2-2	TRBD2	TGTGCCACTAGGACTAGCGGGAGCACCGGGGAGCTGTTTTTT	CATRTSGSTGELFF
TRBV24-1	many	TRBJ2-1	TRBD1	TGTGCCACCAGCCAGGGACAGGGTTCCGATGAGCAGTTCTTC	CATSQGQGSDEQFF
TRBV4-1	NA	TRBJ2-7	NA	TGCGCCAGCAGCCAAGGACTAGTCGACACCTACGAGCAGTACTTC	CASSQGLVDTYEQYF
TRBV20-1	many	TRBJ2-1	NA	TGCAGTGCTAGAGAGGCCGGGGAGCGGATACTTTACAATGAGCAGTTCTTC	CSAREAGERILYNEQFF
TRBV15	NA	TRBJ2-5	NA	TGTGCCACCAGCAGAGATGGAGGGACGGGGGAGACCCAGTACTTC	CATSRDGGTGETQYF